This section outlines one T cell receptor (beta chain) sequence together with its context. The data were taken from a study of siplizumab effects on memory and regulatory T cells. V dropped 4 bases and J dropped 0 bases, with 13 bases sitting between them. The CDR3 totals 15 residues. Germline-derived CDR1 and CDR2 are SGHDT and YYEEEE. Data came from immunoSEQ multiplex PCR; TCRdb stores just in-frame clones and leaves some out. The table includes 85,000 to 95,000 clones, 94% detected once. The clonotype was recovered from a human donor in good health. The chain recombines TRBV5-6 with TRBJ1-1, with TRBD1 as a possible D gene (5 bases). Sequenced sample: non-Treg CD4+ T cells sorted from blood. CDR3: CASSAARQMNTEAFF. CDR3 DNA sequence: TGTGCCAGCAGCGCAGCCCGACAGATGAACACTGAAGCTTTCTTT.